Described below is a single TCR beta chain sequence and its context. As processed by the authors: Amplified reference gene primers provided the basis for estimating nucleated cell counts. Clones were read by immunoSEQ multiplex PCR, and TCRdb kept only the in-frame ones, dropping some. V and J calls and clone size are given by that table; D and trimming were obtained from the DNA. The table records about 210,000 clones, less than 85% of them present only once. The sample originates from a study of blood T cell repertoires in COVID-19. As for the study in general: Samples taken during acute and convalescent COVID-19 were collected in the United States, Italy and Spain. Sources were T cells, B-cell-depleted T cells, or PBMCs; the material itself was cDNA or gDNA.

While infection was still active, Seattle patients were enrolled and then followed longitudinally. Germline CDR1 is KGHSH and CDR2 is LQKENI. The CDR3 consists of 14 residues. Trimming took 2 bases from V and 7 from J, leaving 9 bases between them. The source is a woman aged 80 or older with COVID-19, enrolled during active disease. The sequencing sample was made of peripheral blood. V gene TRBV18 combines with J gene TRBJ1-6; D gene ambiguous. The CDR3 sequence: CASSPENLNSPLHF. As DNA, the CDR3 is TGTGCCAGCTCACCAGAGAATCTCAATTCACCCCTCCACTTT.